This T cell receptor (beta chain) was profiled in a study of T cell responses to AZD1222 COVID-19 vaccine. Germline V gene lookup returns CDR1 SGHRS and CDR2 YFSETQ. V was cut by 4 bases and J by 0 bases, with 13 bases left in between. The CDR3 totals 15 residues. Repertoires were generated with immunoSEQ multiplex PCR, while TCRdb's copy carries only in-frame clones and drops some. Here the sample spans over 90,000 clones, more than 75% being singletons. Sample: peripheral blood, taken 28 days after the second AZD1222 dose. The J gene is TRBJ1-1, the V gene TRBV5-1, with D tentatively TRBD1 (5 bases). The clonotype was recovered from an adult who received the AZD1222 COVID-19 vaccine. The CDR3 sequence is CASSPDSLMNTEAFF. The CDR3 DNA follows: TGCGCCAGCAGCCCCGACAGCCTCATGAACACTGAAGCTTTCTTT. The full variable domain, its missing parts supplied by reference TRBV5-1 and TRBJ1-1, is KAGVTQTPRYLIKTRGQQVTLSCSPISGHRSVSWYQQTPGQGLQFLFEYFSETQRNKGNFPGRFSGRQFSNSRSEMNVSTLELGDSALYLCASSPDSLMNTEAFFGQGTRLTVV.